This T cell receptor (beta chain) emerged from a study of early T cells in non-severe SARS-CoV-2 infection. As for the study in general: Sequencing was performed on bulk RNA from unsorted whole blood, leaving chains unpaired. The study, taken as a whole, reports: Database matching using VDJdb favored anti-spike CD8 responses, with private and CD4 specificities left missing.

The CDR3 length is 13 residues. Looked up from germline, CDR1 is SEHNR and CDR2 is FQNEAQ (reference sequence). Trimming left V 6 bases short and J 4 bases short, with 12 bases between. Individual cDNA molecules received unique molecular identifiers during library preparation. Using its own MiXCR run on the 5' RACE reads, TCRdb lists one record per CDR3 protein. The sample has some 50,000 distinct CDR3 sequences, approximately 10% seen once. A word on this clonotype: Antigen unknown.

This receptor was identified in an adult who was a healthcare worker with PCR-confirmed SARS-CoV-2 infection or an uninfected control (not recorded which). Sequencing used whole blood, obtained at baseline. The chain carries TRBV7-9 and TRBJ2-5, with a possible D match to TRBD1 (7 bases). Here the CDR3 reads CASRSQGGETQYF. CDR3 DNA: TGTGCCAGCAGATCGCAGGGGGGAGAGACCCAGTACTTC.